Listed here is a single TCR beta chain. Antigen specificity is unknown. Donors sampled were nominally healthy, though unrecorded immune exposures were likely. The record originates from a study of cytomegalovirus exposure and HLA in healthy donors. Study conclusions and caveats: Most TCR sequences were uncommon, yet certain public TCRs appeared in many donors. Researchers left out some V segments, among them TRBV6-2 and TRBV6-3, as indistinguishable. TCR beta V- and J-gene trimming, according to a later analysis, was linked to a missense DCLRE1C variant.

PCR primers comprised 60 Vbeta and 13 Jbeta primers. Repertoires were generated with immunoSEQ multiplex PCR, while TCRdb's copy carries only in-frame clones and drops some. The data hold nearly 110,000 clones, with 65% to 85% observed a single time. After removal of 8 bases from V and 4 bases from J, the junction contained 8 bases not matched to a gene. The CDR3 has 14 amino acids. Germline-derived CDR1 and CDR2 are MDHEN and SYDVKM. This chain joins TRBV28 and TRBJ2-3, with TRBD1 matching over 8 bases. The sample comprised PBMCs. This clonotype originated in a man aged 25-45 years in good health and CMV-seronegative. CDR3 coding DNA: TGTGCCAGCGGTCAGGGGGCGCCCCCAGATACGCAGTATTTT. This codes for CASGQGAPPDTQYF.